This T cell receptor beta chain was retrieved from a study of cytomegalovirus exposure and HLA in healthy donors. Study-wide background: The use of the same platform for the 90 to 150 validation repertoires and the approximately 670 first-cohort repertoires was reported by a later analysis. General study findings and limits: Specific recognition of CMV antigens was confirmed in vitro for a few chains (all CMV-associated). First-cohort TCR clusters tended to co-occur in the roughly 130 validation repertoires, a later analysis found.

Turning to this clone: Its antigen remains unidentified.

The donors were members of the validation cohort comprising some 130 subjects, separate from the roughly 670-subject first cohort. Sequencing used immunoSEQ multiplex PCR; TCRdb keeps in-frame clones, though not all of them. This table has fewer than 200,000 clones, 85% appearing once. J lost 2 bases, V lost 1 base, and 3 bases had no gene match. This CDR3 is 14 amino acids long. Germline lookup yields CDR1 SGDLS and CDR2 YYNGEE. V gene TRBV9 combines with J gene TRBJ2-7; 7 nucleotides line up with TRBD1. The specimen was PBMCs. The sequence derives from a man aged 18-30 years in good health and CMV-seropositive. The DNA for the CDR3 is TGTGCCAGCAGCGTAACAGGGGCCCCCTACGAGCAGTACTTC. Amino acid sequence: CASSVTGAPYEQYF.